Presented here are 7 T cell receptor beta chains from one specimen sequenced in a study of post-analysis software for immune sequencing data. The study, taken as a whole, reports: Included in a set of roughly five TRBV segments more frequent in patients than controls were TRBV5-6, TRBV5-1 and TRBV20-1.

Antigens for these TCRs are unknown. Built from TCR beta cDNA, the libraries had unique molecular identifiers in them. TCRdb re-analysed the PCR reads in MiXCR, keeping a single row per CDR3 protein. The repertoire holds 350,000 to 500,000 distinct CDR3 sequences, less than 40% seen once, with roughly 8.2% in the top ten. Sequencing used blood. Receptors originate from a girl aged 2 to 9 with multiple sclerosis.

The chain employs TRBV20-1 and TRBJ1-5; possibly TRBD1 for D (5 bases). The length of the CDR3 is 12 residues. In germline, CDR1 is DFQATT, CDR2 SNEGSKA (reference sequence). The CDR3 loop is CSTRGGNQPQHF. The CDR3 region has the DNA TGCAGCACACGGGGGGGGAATCAGCCCCAGCATTTT.

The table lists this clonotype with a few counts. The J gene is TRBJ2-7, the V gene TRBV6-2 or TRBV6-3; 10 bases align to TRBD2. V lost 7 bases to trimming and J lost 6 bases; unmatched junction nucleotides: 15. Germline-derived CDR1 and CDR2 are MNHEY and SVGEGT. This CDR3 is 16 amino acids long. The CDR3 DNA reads TGTGCCAGCACCTACGCTAGCGGGAGAACTACATCCGAGCAGTACTTC. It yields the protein CASTYASGRTTSEQYF.

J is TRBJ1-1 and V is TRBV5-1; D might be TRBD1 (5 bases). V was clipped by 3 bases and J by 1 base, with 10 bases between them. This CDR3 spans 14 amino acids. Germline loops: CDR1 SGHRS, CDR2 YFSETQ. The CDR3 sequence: CASSWRGTNTEAFF. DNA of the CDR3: TGCGCCAGCAGCTGGCGGGGGACGAACACTGAAGCTTTCTTT.

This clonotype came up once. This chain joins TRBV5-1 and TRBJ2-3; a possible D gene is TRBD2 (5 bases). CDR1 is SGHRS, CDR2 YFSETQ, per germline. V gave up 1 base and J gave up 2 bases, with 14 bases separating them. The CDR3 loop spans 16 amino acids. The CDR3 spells CASSLNSGRFTDTQYF. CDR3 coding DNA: TGCGCCAGCAGCTTGAACAGCGGTCGTTTCACAGATACGCAGTATTTT.

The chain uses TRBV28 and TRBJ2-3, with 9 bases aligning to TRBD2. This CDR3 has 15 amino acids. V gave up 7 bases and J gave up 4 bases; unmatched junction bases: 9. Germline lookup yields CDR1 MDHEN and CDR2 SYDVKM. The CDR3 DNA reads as TGTGCCAGCAAAGCGGGAGGTCGACGGGCAGATACGCAGTATTTT. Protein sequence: CASKAGGRRADTQYF.

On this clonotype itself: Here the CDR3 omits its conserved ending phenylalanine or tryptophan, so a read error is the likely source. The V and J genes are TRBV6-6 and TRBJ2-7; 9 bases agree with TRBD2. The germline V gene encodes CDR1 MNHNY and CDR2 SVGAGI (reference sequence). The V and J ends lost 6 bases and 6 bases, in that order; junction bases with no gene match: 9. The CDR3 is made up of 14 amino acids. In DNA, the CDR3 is TGTGCCAGCAGGGGGACTAGCCGCGGCCTCGAGCAGTACTGC. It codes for CASRGTSRGLEQYC.

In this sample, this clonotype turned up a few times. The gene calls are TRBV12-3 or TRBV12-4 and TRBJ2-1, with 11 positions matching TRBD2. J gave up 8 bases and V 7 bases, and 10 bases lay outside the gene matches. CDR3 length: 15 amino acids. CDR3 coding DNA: TGTGCCAGCACCAAAAGACTAGCGGGGATCGATGAGCAGTTCTTC. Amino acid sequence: CASTKRLAGIDEQFF.